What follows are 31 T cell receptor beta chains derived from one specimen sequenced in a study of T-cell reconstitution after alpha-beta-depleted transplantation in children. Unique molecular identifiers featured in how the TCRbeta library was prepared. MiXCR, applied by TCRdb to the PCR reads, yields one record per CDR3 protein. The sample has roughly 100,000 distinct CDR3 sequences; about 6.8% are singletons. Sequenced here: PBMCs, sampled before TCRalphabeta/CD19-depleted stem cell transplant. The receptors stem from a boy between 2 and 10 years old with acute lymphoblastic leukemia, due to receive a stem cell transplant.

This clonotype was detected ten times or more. The CDR3 nucleotides read TGTGCCAGTAGTATGGTAGGTGGACATTATGGCTACACCTTC. Translated: CASSMVGGHYGYTF. The gene calls are TRBV19 and TRBJ1-2; D may be TRBD1 (5 bases). CDR1 and CDR2 from the germline V gene are LNHDA and SQIVND (reference sequence). This CDR3 contains 14 residues. V was clipped by 3 bases and J by 5 bases, with 13 bases between them.

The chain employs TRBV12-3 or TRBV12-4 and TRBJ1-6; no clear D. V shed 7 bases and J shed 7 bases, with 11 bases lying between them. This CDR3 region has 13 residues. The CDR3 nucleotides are TGTGCCAGCACAGCAGTGAGGAATTCACCCCTCCACTTT. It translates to CASTAVRNSPLHF.

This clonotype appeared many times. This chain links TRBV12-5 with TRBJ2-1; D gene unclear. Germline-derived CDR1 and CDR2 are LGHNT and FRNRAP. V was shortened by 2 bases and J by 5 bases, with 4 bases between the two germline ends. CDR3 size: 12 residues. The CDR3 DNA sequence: TGTGCTAGTGGTTTGTCCGACAATGAGCAGTTCTTC. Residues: CASGLSDNEQFF.

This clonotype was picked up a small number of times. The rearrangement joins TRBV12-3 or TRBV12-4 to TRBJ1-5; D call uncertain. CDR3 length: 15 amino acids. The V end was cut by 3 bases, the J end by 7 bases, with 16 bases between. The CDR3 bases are TGTGCCAGCAGTTTCGGTTTGCGGGGAGAACAGCCCCAGCATTTT. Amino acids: CASSFGLRGEQPQHF.

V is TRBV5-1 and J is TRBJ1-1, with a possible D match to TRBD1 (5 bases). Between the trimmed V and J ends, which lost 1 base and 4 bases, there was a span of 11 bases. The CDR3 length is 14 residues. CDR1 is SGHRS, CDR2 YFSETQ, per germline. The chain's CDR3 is CASSLSVGGTEAFF. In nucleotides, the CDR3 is TGCGCCAGCAGCTTGAGCGTGGGGGGCACTGAAGCTTTCTTT. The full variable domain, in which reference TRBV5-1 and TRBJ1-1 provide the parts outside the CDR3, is KAGVTQTPRYLIKTRGQQVTLSCSPISGHRSVSWYQQTPGQGLQFLFEYFSETQRNKGNFPGRFSGRQFSNSRSEMNVSTLELGDSALYLCASSLSVGGTEAFFGQGTRLTVV.

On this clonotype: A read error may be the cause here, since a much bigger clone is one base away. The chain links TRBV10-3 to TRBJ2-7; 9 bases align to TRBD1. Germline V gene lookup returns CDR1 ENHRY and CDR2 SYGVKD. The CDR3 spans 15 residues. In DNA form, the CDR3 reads TGTTCCATCACCAAAGGACAGGGGACCTCCTACGAGCAGTACTTC. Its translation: CSITKGQGTSYEQYF.

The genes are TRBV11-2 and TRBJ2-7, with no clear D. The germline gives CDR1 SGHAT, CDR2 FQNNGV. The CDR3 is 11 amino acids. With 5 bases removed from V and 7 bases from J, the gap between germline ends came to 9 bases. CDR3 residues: CASSQYSEQYF. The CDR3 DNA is TGTGCCAGCAGCCAATACTCAGAGCAGTACTTC. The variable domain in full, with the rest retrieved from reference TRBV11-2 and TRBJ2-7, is EAGVAQSPRYKIIEKRQSVAFWCNPISGHATLYWYQQILGQGPKLLIQFQNNGVVDDSQLPKDRFSAERLKGVDSTLKIQPAKLEDSAVYLCASSQYSEQYFGPGTRLTVT.

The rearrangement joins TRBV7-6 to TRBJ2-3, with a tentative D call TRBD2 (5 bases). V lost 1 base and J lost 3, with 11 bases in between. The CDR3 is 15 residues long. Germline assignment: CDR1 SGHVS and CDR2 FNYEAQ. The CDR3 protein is CASSLVEGRTDTQYF. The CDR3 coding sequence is TGTGCCAGCAGCTTAGTTGAGGGCCGTACAGATACGCAGTATTTT.

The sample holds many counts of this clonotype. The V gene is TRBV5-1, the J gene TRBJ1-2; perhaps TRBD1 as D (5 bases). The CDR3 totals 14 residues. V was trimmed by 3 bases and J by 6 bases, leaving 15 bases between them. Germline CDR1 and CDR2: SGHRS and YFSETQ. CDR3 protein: CASSWDGLRDGYTF. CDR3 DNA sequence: TGCGCCAGCAGCTGGGACGGCCTAAGGGATGGCTACACCTTC.

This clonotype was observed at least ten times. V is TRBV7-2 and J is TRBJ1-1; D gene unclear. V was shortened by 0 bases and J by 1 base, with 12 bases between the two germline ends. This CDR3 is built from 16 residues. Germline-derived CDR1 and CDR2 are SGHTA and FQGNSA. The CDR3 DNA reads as TGTGCCAGCAGCTTAGCTGTGTTTGGAAGGAACACTGAAGCTTTCTTT. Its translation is CASSLAVFGRNTEAFF.

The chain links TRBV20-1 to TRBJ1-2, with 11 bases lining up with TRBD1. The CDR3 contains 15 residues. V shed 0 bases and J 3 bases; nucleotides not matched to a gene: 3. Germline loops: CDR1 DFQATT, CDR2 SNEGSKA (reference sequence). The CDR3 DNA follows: TGCAGTGCTAGAGATCGGACAGGGGGCGACTATGGCTACACCTTC. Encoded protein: CSARDRTGGDYGYTF.

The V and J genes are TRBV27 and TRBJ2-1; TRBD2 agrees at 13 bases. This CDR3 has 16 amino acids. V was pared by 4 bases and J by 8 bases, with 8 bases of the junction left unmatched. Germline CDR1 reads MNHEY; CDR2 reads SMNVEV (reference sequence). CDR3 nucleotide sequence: TGTGCCAGCAGTTCCATTACTAGCGGGGGGGCGTATGAGCAGTTCTTC. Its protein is CASSSITSGGAYEQFF.

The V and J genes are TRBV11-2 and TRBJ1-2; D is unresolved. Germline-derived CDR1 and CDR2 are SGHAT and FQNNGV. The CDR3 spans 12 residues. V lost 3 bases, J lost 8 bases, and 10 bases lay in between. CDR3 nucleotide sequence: TGTGCCAGCAGCTTTCTCGAGAGCGGCTACACCTTC. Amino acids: CASSFLESGYTF.

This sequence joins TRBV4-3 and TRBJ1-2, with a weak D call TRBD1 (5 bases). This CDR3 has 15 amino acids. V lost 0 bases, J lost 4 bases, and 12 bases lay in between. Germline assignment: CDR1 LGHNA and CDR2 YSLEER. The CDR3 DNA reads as TGCGCCAGCAGCCAAGAGGTGGGGGGTGGCTATGGCTACACCTTC. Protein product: CASSQEVGGGYGYTF.

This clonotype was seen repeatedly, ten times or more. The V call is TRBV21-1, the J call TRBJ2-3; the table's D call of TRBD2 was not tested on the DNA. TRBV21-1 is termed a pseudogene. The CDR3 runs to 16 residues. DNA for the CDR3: TGTGCCAGCAGCAACACGGGACTAGCGGACACAGATACGCAGTATTTT. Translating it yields CASSNTGLADTDTQYF.

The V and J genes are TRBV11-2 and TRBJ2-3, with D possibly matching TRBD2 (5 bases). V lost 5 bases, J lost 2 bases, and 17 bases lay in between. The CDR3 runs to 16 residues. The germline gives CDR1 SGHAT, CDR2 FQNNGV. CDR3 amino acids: CASSNPGVRYTDTQYF. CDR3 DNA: TGTGCCAGCAGCAACCCCGGGGTACGATACACAGATACGCAGTATTTT.

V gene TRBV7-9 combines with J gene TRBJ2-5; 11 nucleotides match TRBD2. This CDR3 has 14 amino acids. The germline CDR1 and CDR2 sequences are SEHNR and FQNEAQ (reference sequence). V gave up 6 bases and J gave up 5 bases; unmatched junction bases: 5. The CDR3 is CASSSSGGKETQYF. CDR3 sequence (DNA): TGTGCCAGCAGTTCTAGCGGGGGGAAGGAGACCCAGTACTTC.

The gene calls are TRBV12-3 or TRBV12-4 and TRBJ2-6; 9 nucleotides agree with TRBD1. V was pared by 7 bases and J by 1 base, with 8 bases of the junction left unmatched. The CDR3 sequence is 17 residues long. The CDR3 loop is CASTPRGQGSGANVLTF. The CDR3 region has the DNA TGTGCCAGCACCCCGCGGGGACAGGGTTCTGGGGCCAACGTCCTGACTTTC.

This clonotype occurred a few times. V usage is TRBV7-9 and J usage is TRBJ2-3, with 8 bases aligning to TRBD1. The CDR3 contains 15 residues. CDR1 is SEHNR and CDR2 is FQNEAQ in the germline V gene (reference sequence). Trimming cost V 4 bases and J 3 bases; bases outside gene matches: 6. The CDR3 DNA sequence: TGTGCCAGCAGCTCGTTGACAGGGGAAACAGATACGCAGTATTTT. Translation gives CASSSLTGETDTQYF. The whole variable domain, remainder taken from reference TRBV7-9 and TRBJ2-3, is DTGVSQNPRHKITKRGQNVTFRCDPISEHNRLYWYRQTLGQGPEFLTYFQNEAQLEKSRLLSDRFSAERPKGSFSTLEIQRTEQGDSAMYLCASSSLTGETDTQYFGPGTRLTVL.

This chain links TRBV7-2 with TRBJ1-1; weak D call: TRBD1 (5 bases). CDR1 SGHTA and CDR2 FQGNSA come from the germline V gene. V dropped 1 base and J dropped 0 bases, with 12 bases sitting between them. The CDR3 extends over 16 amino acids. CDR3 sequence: CASSLEGARMNTEAFF. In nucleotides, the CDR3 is TGTGCCAGCAGCTTAGAAGGGGCGCGGATGAACACTGAAGCTTTCTTT.

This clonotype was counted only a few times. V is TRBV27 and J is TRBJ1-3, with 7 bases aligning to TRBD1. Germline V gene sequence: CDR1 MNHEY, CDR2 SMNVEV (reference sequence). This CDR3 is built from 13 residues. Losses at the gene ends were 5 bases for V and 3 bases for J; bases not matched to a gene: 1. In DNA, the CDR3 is TGTGCCAGCAGTCGACAGGGTGGAAACACCATATATTTT. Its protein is CASSRQGGNTIYF.

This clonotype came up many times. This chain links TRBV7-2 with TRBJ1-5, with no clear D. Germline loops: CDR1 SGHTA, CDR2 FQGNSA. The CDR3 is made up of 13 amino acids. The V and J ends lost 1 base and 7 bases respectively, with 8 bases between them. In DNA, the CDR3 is TGTGCCAGCAGCTTAGAAGTGGGGCAGCCCCAGCATTTT. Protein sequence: CASSLEVGQPQHF.

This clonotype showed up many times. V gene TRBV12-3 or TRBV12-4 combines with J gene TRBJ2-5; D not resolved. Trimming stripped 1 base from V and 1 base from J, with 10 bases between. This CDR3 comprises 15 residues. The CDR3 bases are TGTGCCAGCAGTTTAGGGCGGATAGCCCAAGAGACCCAGTACTTC. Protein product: CASSLGRIAQETQYF.

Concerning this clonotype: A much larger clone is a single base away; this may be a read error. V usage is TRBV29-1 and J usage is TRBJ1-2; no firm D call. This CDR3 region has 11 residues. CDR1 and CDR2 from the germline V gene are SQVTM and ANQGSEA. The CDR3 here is CGVEERFGYTF. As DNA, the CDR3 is TGCGGCGTTGAAGAAAGGTTTGGCTACACCTTC.

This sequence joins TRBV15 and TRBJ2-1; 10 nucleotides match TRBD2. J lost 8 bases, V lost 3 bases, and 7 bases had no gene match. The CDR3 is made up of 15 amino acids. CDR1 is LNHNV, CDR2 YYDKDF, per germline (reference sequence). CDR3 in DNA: TGTGCCACCAGCAGGAGCGGGGGGGCCTGGGATGAGCAGTTCTTC. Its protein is CATSRSGGAWDEQFF.

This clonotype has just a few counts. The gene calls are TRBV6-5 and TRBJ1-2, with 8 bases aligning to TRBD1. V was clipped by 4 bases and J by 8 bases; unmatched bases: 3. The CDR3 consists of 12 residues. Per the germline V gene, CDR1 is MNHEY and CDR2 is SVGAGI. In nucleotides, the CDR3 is TGTGCCAGCAGTTGGACAGGGCAAGGCTACACCTTC. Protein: CASSWTGQGYTF.

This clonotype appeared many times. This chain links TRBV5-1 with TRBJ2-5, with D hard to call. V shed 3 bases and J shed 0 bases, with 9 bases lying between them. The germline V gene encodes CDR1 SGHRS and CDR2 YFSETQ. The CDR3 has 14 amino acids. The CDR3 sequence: CASSSDGYQETQYF. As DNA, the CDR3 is TGCGCCAGCAGCTCTGACGGGTACCAAGAGACCCAGTACTTC.

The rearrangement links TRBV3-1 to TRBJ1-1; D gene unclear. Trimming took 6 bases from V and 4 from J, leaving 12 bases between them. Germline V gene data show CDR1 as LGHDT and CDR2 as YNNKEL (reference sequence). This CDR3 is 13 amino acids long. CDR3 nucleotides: TGTGCCAGCAGTCGGAAGATTGGCACTGAAGCTTTCTTT. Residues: CASSRKIGTEAFF.

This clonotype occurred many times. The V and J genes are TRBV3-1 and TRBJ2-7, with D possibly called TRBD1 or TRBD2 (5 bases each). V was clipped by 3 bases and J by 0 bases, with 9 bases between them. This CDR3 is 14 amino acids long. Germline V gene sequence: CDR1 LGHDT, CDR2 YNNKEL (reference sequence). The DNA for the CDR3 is TGTGCCAGCAGCCAGGGGACGGTCTCCTACGAGCAGTACTTC. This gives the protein CASSQGTVSYEQYF.

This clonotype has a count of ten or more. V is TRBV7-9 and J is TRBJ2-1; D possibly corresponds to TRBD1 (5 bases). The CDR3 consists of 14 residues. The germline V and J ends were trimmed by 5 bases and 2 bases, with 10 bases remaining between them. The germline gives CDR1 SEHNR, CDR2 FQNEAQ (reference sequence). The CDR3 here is CASSPSDTYNEQFF. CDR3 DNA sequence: TGTGCCAGCAGCCCCTCGGACACCTACAATGAGCAGTTCTTC.

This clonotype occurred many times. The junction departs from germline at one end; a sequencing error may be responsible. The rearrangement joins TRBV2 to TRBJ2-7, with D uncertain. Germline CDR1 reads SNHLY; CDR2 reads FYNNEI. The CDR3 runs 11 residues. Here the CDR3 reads CASSDSYEQYF. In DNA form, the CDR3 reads TGCGCCAGCAGCGACTCCTACGAGCAGTACTTC.